The entry that follows covers one TCR beta chain sequence. This sample is drawn from a study of T cell changes during pregnancy in multiple sclerosis. The CDR3 totals 13 residues. V trimming: 4 bases; J trimming: 6 bases; junction bases outside the gene matches: 6. Germline CDR1 reads SGHDT; CDR2 reads YYEEEE. Sequenced by immunoSEQ multiplex PCR; TCRdb stores in-frame clones only, minus some. The table has tens of thousands of clones, 90% seen once. The TCR was taken from a female donor with multiple sclerosis, enrolled in a pregnancy study. V is TRBV5-6 and J is TRBJ2-7; 8 bases fit TRBD1. Source: CD8+ T cells from peripheral blood mononuclear cells, taken in the third trimester of pregnancy. CDR3 nucleotides: TGTGCCAGCAGCCTTACAGGGGGTGGCGAGCAGTACTTC. Protein sequence: CASSLTGGGEQYF.